The clone carrying this TCR beta chain was recorded once. The sample is drawn from a study of blood T cell repertoires in COVID-19. The Seattle site enrolled patients during active infection and followed them longitudinally. This CDR3 has 15 residues. Germline trimming cut 7 bases from V and 10 bases from J; bases unmatched to any gene: 12. Germline assignment: CDR1 MNHEY and CDR2 SMNVEV (reference sequence). The protocol was immunoSEQ multiplex PCR, while the TCRdb copy is restricted to in-frame clones and leaves out a portion. The sample includes about 180,000 clones, approximately 80% of them seen just once.

The receptor comes from a woman aged 40 to 50 with COVID-19, enrolled during active disease. The chain recombines TRBV27 with TRBJ2-1, with TRBD2 matching over 11 bases. Sequenced sample: peripheral blood. The CDR3 DNA reads as TGTGCCAGCAACCTCGGGACTAGCGGTTGGGGGGAGCAGTTCTTC. Translation gives CASNLGTSGWGEQFF.